This paragraph reports one T cell receptor beta chain. No antigen is known for it. The source of the sample is a study of cytotoxic CD8 clonotypes in ibrutinib-treated CLL. Study-wide points: At progression, clonality fell back toward baseline after rising at ibrutinib response. A difference in sampling times existed between sustained-remission and progressing patients.

CDR1 is LGHNA, CDR2 YNFKEQ, per germline. The CDR3 has 13 residues. Between the trimmed V and J ends, which lost 0 bases and 5 bases, there was a span of 7 bases. Libraries were prepared by immunoSEQ multiplex PCR; TCRdb keeps only in-frame clonotypes and omits some of them. This sample carries 150,000 or so clones, under 85% of them seen once, and the ten largest clones take about 5%. The TCR was taken from a human donor with chronic lymphocytic leukemia. J is TRBJ1-1 and V is TRBV4-2; no definite D call. Sequencing was performed on PBMCs, taken after 24 months of ibrutinib treatment. Here the CDR3 reads CASSQDLRTEAFF. The CDR3 DNA is TGTGCCAGCAGCCAAGATCTTCGGACTGAAGCTTTCTTT.